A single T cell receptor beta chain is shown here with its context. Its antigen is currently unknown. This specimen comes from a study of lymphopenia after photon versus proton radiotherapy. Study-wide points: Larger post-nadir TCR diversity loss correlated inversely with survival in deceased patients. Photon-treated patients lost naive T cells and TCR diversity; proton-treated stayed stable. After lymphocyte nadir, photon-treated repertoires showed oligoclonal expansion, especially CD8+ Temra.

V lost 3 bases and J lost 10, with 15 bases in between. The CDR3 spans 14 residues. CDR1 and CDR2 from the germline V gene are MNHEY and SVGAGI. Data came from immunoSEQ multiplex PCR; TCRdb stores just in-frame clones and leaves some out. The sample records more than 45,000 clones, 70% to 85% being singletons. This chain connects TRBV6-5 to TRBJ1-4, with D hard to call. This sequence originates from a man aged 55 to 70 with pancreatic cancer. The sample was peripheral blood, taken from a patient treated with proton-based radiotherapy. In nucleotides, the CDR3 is TGTGCCAGCAGTTATAGGACTGAGGGCGGAAAACTGTTTTTT. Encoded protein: CASSYRTEGGKLFF.